This is a list of T cell receptor beta chains from one sample in a study of blood T cell repertoires in COVID-19. Only in-frame clones appear in the TCRdb table, and some are missing; sequencing was by immunoSEQ multiplex PCR. The sample lists about 360,000 clones; around 90% were seen once. The sample taken for sequencing was peripheral blood. These TCRs come from a human donor in a cohort sampled during active COVID-19. Each CDR3 is given with its conserved first and last residue. The D gene is left open where the match is weak. Some rows mark clone size as missing; the rest say once, few, many or name a class of expanded clone.

once | TRBJ2-2 | TRBD1 | TRBV6-5 | TGTGCCAGCAGTCGGACAGGGGAAACCGGGGAGCTGTTTTTT | CASSRTGETGELFF
NA | TRBJ2-7 | NA | TRBV23-1 | TGCGCCAGCGGAGGTTTTGGGGACGAGCAGTACTTC | CASGGFGDEQYF
NA | TRBJ2-1 | TRBD2 | TRBV5-1 | TGCGCCAGCAGCTTGGGGCTAGCGGGAGCCTTAAGCTCCTACAATGAGCAGTTCTTC | CASSLGLAGALSSYNEQFF
NA | TRBJ2-6 | TRBD2 | TRBV28 | TGTGCCAGCACCTCCGGGGGGAGCTTATCTGGGGCCAACGTCCTGACTTTC | CASTSGGSLSGANVLTF
NA | TRBJ2-7 | TRBD2 | TRBV28 | TGTGCCAGCAGTTTATCTTTGCCCGGAGGGAGGGCCGAGCAGTACTTC | CASSLSLPGGRAEQYF
few | TRBJ1-5 | TRBD1 | TRBV7-2 | TGTGCCAGCAGCTTAGACAGGGGGTACAATCAGCCCCAGCATTTT | CASSLDRGYNQPQHF
NA | TRBJ1-5 | NA | TRBV4-1 | TGCGCCAGCAGCCAAGAGTCCGGGGGAAAGAATCAGCCCCAGCATTTT | CASSQESGGKNQPQHF
few | TRBJ1-2 | NA | TRBV6-2/TRBV6-3 | TGTGCCAGCAGTCTCTTTCGGCGGGTGTACACCTTC | CASSLFRRVYTF
once | TRBJ2-1 | NA | TRBV2 | TGTGCCAGCAGTGAATGGGCAGGGCTCTACAATGAGCAGTTCTTC | CASSEWAGLYNEQFF
NA | TRBJ2-1 | NA | TRBV28 | TGTGCCAGCAGTTTTTTTCGACTCTCCCATGAGCAGTTCTTC | CASSFFRLSHEQFF
NA | TRBJ1-1 | TRBD1 | TRBV5-1 | TGCGCCAGCAAAAGGGACAGGGCCACTGAAGCTTTCTTT | CASKRDRATEAFF
NA | TRBJ2-1 | TRBD2 | TRBV7-9 | TGTGCCAGCAGCGCACTAGCGGCGCAGTTCTTC | CASSALAAQFF
few | TRBJ2-7 | NA | TRBV2 | TGTGCCAGCAGTGGAACTCCGCGTTACGAGCAGTACTTC | CASSGTPRYEQYF
NA | TRBJ1-1 | NA | TRBV7-2 | TGTGCCAGCAGCTTATCAGGTGGCACTGAAGCTTTCTTT | CASSLSGGTEAFF
NA | TRBJ1-1 | NA | TRBV29-1 | TGCAGCGCGGGGGCCCGGGGACGGGGGACTGAAGCTTTCTTT | CSAGARGRGTEAFF
NA | TRBJ1-1 | NA | TRBV19 | TGTGCCAGTAGTATCTCTGGACACTTGAACACTGAAGCTTTCTTT | CASSISGHLNTEAFF
NA | TRBJ1-4 | NA | TRBV19 | TGTGCCAGTAGTATCGGATTCGCTAGGACAGCAACTAATGAAAAACTGTTTTTT | CASSIGFARTATNEKLFF
NA | TRBJ2-3 | NA | TRBV30 | TGTGCCTGGAGTGTAGGGTCCGGGGGAGATACGCAGTATTTT | CAWSVGSGGDTQYF